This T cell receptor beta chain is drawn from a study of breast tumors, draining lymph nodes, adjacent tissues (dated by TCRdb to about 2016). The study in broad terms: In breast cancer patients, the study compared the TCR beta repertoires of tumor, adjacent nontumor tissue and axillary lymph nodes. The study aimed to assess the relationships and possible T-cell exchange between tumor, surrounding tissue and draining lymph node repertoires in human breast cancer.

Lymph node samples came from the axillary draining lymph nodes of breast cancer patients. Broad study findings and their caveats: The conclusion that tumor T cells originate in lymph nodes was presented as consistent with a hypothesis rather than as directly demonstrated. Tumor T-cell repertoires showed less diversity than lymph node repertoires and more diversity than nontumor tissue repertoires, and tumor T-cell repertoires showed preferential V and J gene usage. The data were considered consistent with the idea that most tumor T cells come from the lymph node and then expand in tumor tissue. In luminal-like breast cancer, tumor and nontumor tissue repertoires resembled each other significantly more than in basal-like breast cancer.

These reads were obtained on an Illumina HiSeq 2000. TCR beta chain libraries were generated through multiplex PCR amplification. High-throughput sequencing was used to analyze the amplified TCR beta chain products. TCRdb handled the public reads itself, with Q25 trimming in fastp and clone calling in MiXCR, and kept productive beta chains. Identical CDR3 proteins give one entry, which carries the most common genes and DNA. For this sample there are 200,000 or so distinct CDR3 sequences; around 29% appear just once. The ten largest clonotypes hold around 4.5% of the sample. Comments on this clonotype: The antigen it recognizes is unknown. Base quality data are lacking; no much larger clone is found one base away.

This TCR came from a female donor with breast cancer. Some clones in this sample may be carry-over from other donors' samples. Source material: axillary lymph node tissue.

The CDR3 is CATSSLQDNYGYTF. The DNA sequence is TGTGCCACCAGCAGCTTGCAGGATAACTATGGCTACACCTTC. Here the chain combines TRBV15 and TRBJ1-2; a confident D gene designation cannot be given. CDR1 and CDR2, looked up from the germline V gene (reference sequence), are LNHNV and YYDKDF. At the junction V is shortened by 3 bases and J by 1 base, with 9 bases in between. The CDR3 spans 14 residues, from the cysteine through the phenylalanine. The read is trimmed to its CDR3 DNA, 42 bases read in frame from base 1.